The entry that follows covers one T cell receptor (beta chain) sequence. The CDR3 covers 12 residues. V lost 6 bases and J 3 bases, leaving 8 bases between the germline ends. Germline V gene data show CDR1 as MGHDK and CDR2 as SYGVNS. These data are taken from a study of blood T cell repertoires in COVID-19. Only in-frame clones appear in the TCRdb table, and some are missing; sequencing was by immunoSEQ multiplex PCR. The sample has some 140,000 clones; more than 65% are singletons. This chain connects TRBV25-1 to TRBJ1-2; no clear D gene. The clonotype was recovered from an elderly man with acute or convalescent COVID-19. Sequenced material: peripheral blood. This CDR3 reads CASRDIDYGYTF. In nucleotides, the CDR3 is TGTGCCAGCAGAGACATTGACTATGGCTACACCTTC.